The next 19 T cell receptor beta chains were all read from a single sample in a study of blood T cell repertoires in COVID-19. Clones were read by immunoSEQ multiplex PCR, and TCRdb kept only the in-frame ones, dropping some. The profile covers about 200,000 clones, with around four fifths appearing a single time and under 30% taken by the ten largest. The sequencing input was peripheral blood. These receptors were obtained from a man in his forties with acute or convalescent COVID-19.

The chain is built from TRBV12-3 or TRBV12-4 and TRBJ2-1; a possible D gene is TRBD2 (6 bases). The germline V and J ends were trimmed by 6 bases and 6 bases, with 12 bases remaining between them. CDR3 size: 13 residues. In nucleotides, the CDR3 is TGTGCCAGCAGCCACCCCGGGGGCAATGAGCAGTTCTTC. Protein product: CASSHPGGNEQFF.

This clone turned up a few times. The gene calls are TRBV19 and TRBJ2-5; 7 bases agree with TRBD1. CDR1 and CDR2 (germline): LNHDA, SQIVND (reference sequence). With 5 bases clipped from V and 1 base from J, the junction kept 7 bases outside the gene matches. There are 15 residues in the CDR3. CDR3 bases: TGTGCCAGTAGTTCGTGGAAGGGGGCCCAAGAGACCCAGTACTTC. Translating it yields CASSSWKGAQETQYF.

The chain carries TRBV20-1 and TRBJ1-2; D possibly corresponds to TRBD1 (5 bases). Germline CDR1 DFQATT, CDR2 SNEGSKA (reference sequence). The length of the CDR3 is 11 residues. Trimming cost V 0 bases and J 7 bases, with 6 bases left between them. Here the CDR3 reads CSAREQAGYTF. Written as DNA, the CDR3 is TGCAGTGCTAGAGAACAGGCTGGCTACACCTTC.

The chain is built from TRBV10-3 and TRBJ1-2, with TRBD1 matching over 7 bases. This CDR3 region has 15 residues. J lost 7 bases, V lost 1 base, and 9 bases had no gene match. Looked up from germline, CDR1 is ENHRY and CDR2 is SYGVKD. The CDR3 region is CAISELQGMDGGYTF. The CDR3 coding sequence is TGTGCCATCAGTGAGTTACAGGGGATGGACGGTGGCTACACCTTC.

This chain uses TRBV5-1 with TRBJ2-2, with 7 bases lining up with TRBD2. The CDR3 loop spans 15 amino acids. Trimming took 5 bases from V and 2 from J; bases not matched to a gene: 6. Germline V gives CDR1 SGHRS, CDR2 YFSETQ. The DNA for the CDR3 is TGCGCCAGCAGTCGGGGGGACCGAAACACCGGGGAGCTGTTTTTT. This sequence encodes CASSRGDRNTGELFF. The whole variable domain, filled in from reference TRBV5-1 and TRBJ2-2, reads KAGVTQTPRYLIKTRGQQVTLSCSPISGHRSVSWYQQTPGQGLQFLFEYFSETQRNKGNFPGRFSGRQFSNSRSEMNVSTLELGDSALYLCASSRGDRNTGELFFGEGSRLTVL.

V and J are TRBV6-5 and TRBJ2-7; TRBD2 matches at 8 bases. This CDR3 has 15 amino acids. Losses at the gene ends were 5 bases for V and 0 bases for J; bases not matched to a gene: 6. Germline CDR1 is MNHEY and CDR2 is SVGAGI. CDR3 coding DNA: TGTGCCAGCAGTATCCTAGCGGGCCTCTCCTACGAGCAGTACTTC. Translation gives CASSILAGLSYEQYF.

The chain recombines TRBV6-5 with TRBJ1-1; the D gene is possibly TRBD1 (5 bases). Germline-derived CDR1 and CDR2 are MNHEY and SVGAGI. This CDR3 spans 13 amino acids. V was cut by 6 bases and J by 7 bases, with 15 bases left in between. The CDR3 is CASRPDSQIEAFF. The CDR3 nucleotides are TGTGCCAGCAGACCCGACAGTCAGATTGAAGCTTTCTTT.

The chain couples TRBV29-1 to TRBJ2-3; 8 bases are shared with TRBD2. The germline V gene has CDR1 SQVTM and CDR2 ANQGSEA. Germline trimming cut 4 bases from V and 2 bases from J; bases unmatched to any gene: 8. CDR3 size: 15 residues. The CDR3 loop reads CSVGLTGGLTDTQYF. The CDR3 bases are TGCAGCGTTGGTCTCACGGGAGGGCTCACAGATACGCAGTATTTT.

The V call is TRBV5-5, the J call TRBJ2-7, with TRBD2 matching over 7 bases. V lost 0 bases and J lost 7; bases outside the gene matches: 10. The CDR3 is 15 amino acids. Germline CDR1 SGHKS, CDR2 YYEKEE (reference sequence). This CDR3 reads CASSLERGLRGEQYF. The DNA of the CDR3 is TGTGCCAGCAGCTTGGAGCGGGGTTTGAGGGGAGAGCAGTACTTC.

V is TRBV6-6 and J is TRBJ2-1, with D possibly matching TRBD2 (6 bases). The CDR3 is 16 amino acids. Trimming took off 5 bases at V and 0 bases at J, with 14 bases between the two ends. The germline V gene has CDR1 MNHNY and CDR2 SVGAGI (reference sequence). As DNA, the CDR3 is TGTGCCAGCAGTCACAAGCGGGTTAGCTCCTACAATGAGCAGTTCTTC. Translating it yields CASSHKRVSSYNEQFF.

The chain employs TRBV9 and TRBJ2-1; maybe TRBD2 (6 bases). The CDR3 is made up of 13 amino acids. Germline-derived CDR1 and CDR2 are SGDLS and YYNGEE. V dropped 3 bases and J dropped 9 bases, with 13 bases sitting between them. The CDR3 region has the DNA TGTGCCAGCAGCGCTACTAGCTTAGGTGAGCAGTTCTTC. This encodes CASSATSLGEQFF.

The CDR3 nucleotides are TGTGCCAGCAGTTTCTCGGACAGGGGGGGCTATGGCTACACCTTC. It codes for CASSFSDRGGYGYTF. The rearrangement joins TRBV6-2 or TRBV6-3 to TRBJ1-2, with 10 bases aligning to TRBD1. This CDR3 spans 15 amino acids. The germline V gene encodes CDR1 MNHEY and CDR2 SVGEGT. V trimming: 4 bases; J trimming: 4 bases; junction bases outside the gene matches: 6.

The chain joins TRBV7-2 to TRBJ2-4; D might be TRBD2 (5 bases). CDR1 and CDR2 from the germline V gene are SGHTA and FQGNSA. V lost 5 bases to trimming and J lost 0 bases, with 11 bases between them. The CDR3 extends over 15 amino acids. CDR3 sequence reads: CASSGEWGAKNIQYF. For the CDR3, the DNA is TGTGCCAGCAGCGGGGAGTGGGGAGCCAAAAACATTCAGTACTTC.

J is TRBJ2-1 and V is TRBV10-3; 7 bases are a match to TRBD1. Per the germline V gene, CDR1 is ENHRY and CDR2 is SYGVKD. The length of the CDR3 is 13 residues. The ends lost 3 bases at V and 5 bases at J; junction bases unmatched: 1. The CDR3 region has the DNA TGTGCCATCAGTGACCAGGGGGACAATGAGCAGTTCTTC. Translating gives CAISDQGDNEQFF.

As DNA, the CDR3 is TGTGCCAGCGGCAGGGAATATGGCTACACCTTC. It specifies CASGREYGYTF. The chain joins TRBV2 to TRBJ1-2; D may be TRBD1 (5 bases). V lost 8 bases and J lost 5, with 9 bases in between. Germline V gives CDR1 SNHLY, CDR2 FYNNEI. The CDR3 runs to 11 residues.

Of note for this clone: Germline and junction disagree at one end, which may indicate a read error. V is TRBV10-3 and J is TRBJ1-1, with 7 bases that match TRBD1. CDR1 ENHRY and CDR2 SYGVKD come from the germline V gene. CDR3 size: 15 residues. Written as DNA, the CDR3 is TGTGCCATCAGTGAGATCCCCGGGGACAGCTTCATAGGAAGGTTT. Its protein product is CAISEIPGDSFIGRF.

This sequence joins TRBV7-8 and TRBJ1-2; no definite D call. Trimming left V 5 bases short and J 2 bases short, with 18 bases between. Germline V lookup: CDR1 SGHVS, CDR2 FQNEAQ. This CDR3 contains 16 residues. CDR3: CASSHSTLGVNYGYTF. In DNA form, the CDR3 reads TGTGCCAGCAGCCACTCCACTCTCGGGGTGAACTATGGCTACACCTTC.

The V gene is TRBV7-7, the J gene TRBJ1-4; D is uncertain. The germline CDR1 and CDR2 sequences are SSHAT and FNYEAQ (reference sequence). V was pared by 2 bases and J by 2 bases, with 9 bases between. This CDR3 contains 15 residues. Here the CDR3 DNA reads TGTGCCAGCAGCTTATCAACCGGGACTAATGAAAAACTGTTTTTT. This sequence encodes CASSLSTGTNEKLFF. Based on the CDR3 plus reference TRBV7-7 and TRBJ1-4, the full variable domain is GAGVSQSPRYKVTKRGQDVTLRCDPISSHATLYWYQQALGQGPEFLTYFNYEAQPDKSGLPSDRFSAERPEGSISTLTIQRTEQRDSAMYRCASSLSTGTNEKLFFGSGTQLSVL.

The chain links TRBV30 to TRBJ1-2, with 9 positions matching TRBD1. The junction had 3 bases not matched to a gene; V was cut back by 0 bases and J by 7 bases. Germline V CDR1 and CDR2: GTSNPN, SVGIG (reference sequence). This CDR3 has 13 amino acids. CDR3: CAWSVQGASGYTF. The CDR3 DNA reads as TGTGCCTGGAGTGTACAGGGGGCGAGTGGCTACACCTTC. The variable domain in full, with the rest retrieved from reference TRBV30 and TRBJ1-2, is SQTIHQWPATLVQPVGSPLSLECTVEGTSNPNLYWYRQAAGRGLQLLFYSVGIGQISSEVPQNLSASRPQDRQFILSSKKLLLSDSGFYLCAWSVQGASGYTFGSGTRLTVV.